Each of the 30 T cell receptor beta chains below was sequenced from the same sample in a study of T cell responses to AZD1222 COVID-19 vaccine. Data came from immunoSEQ multiplex PCR; TCRdb stores just in-frame clones and leaves some out. The sample contains over 130,000 clones, roughly 92% of which appear only once. The source was peripheral blood, collected on day 0 of AZD1222 vaccination. The receptors come from an adult in good health.

The chain couples TRBV13 to TRBJ2-2; TRBD1 aligns across 9 bases. This CDR3 has 17 residues. The V gene end was trimmed by 4 bases and the J gene end by 4 bases; junction bases not matched to a gene: 10. The germline CDR1 and CDR2 sequences are PRHDT and FYEKMQ (reference sequence). CDR3 sequence reads: CASSSRDRGVSTGELFF. As DNA, the CDR3 is TGTGCCAGCAGCTCCCGAGACAGGGGGGTTAGCACCGGGGAGCTGTTTTTT. Drawing the rest from reference TRBV13 and TRBJ2-2, the complete variable domain is AAGVIQSPRHLIKEKRETATLKCYPIPRHDTVYWYQQGPGQDPQFLISFYEKMQSDKGSIPDRFSAQQFSDYHSELNMSSLELGDSALYFCASSSRDRGVSTGELFFGEGSRLTVL.

The chain combines TRBV5-6 with TRBJ2-6; D ambiguous. Germline V gives CDR1 SGHDT, CDR2 YYEEEE. Trimming removed 4 bases from V and 2 bases from J, with 7 bases in between. The CDR3 length is 14 residues. The CDR3 loop is CASSVQTGANVLTF. The CDR3 DNA reads as TGTGCCAGCAGCGTACAGACTGGGGCCAACGTCCTGACTTTC.

The V call is TRBV27, the J call TRBJ2-1; 11 bases map to TRBD1. The CDR3 runs 17 residues. CDR1 MNHEY and CDR2 SMNVEV come from the germline V gene (reference sequence). The V segment lost 1 base and the J segment 6 bases; nucleotides outside the gene matches: 8. The CDR3 reads CASSLLRGQGEPNEQFF. The CDR3 coding sequence is TGTGCCAGCAGTTTATTGAGGGGACAGGGGGAACCCAATGAGCAGTTCTTC.

The rearrangement links TRBV4-1 to TRBJ1-5, with unresolved D. Trimming left V 2 bases short and J 0 bases short, with 20 bases between. The CDR3 extends over 19 amino acids. Germline V gene sequence: CDR1 MGHRA, CDR2 YSYEKL. The CDR3 protein is CASSQLQHKGTYSNQPQHF. The CDR3 bases are TGCGCCAGCAGCCAACTACAACACAAAGGAACTTATAGCAATCAGCCCCAGCATTTT.

V and J are TRBV5-1 and TRBJ2-3, with D possibly matching TRBD2 (6 bases). The V end lost 1 base, the J end lost 2 bases, and 8 bases lay between the germline ends. Germline loops: CDR1 SGHRS, CDR2 YFSETQ. This CDR3 is built from 14 residues. In DNA, the CDR3 is TGCGCCAGCAGCTTGAGCGGGCCCACAGATACGCAGTATTTT. Amino acids: CASSLSGPTDTQYF.

The gene calls are TRBV6-5 and TRBJ1-4, with D uncertain. The germline gives CDR1 MNHEY, CDR2 SVGAGI. This CDR3 has 13 amino acids. With 9 bases removed from V and 8 bases from J, the gap between germline ends came to 16 bases. The CDR3 DNA follows: TGTGCCAGTAGTCGTGGGGTCCGCGAAAAACTGTTTTTT. Amino acids: CASSRGVREKLFF.

The chain employs TRBV29-1 and TRBJ1-2; TRBD1 might be the D (5 bases). The germline CDR1 and CDR2 sequences are SQVTM and ANQGSEA. V lost 0 bases to trimming and J lost 4 bases, with 9 bases between them. The CDR3 is made up of 13 amino acids. CDR3 in amino acids: CSVEEAGFYGYTF. In DNA, the CDR3 is TGCAGCGTTGAAGAGGCAGGGTTCTATGGCTACACCTTC.

The chain has TRBV19 and TRBJ1-2, with D tentatively TRBD1 (5 bases). Trimming took 5 bases from V and 8 from J, leaving 27 bases between them. This CDR3 region has 17 residues. The germline V gene has CDR1 LNHDA and CDR2 SQIVND (reference sequence). CDR3 amino acids: CASSPPGGEWYTRGYTF. CDR3 DNA: TGTGCCAGTAGTCCTCCTGGAGGGGAATGGTATACGCGCGGCTACACCTTC.

V gene TRBV5-4 combines with J gene TRBJ2-3; D call uncertain. CDR1 is SGHNT, CDR2 YYREEE, per germline (reference sequence). The CDR3 is 16 residues long. V was cut by 0 bases and J by 0 bases, with 11 bases left in between. The CDR3 sequence: CASSLGVNPSTDTQYF. Written as DNA, the CDR3 is TGTGCCAGCAGCTTGGGGGTAAACCCTAGCACAGATACGCAGTATTTT.

Written as DNA, the CDR3 is TGTGCCAGCAGCGAACTAGCGGGAGGGCGAGCCAATGAGCAGTTCTTC. Residues: CASSELAGGRANEQFF. This chain links TRBV27 with TRBJ2-1; TRBD2 aligns across 13 bases. The CDR3 totals 16 residues. Germline-derived CDR1 and CDR2 are MNHEY and SMNVEV (reference sequence). The junction had 8 bases not matched to a gene; V was cut back by 6 bases and J by 6 bases.

CDR3 coding DNA: TGTGCCAGCAGTCTACAGGTGGGGGAGACCCAGTACTTC. Translated, it gives CASSLQVGETQYF. The V gene is TRBV12-3 or TRBV12-4, the J gene TRBJ2-5; weak D call: TRBD1 (5 bases). V dropped 5 bases and J dropped 5 bases, with 12 bases sitting between them. The CDR3 totals 13 residues.

The CDR3, as DNA: TGTGCCAGCAGTGAATATGATGAGCAGTTCTTC. Its protein is CASSEYDEQFF. The J gene is TRBJ2-1, the V gene TRBV2; no firm D call. This CDR3 contains 11 residues. Germline CDR1 and CDR2: SNHLY and FYNNEI. The germline V and J ends were trimmed by 2 bases and 8 bases, with 4 bases remaining between them. The full variable domain, its missing parts supplied by reference TRBV2 and TRBJ2-1, is EPEVTQTPSHQVTQMGQEVILRCVPISNHLYFYWYRQILGQKVEFLVSFYNNEISEKSEIFDDQFSVERPDGSNFTLKIRSTKLEDSAMYFCASSEYDEQFFGPGTRLTVL.

The chain carries TRBV5-1 and TRBJ1-2; D ambiguous. Germline-derived CDR1 and CDR2 are SGHRS and YFSETQ. The V end lost 3 bases, the J end lost 5 bases, and 14 bases lay between the germline ends. CDR3 length: 14 residues. CDR3 bases: TGCGCCAGCAGCTGGGAGGGTGAAGTTTATGGCTACACCTTC. Protein sequence: CASSWEGEVYGYTF.

This clone was detected only once. V usage is TRBV20-1 and J usage is TRBJ2-3, with 8 bases fitting TRBD2. J lost 6 bases, V lost 3 bases, and 14 bases had no gene match. The CDR3 contains 16 residues. Germline V gene sequence: CDR1 DFQATT, CDR2 SNEGSKA (reference sequence). The CDR3 DNA reads TGCAGTGCTAGTCCGGGACTAGTAGTAGGGGCGGATACGCAGTATTTT. Amino acids: CSASPGLVVGADTQYF.

The genes are TRBV5-6 and TRBJ2-5; maybe TRBD1 (5 bases). Germline values: CDR1 SGHDT, CDR2 YYEEEE. The ends were cut back, 2 bases at V and 4 bases at J, with 18 bases in the middle. This CDR3 comprises 16 residues. The DNA for the CDR3 is TGTGCCAGCAGCTTACTCCGGACAACCACGGGAGAGACCCAGTACTTC. Translating it yields CASSLLRTTTGETQYF. The full variable domain, completed using reference TRBV5-6 and TRBJ2-5, is DAGVTQSPTHLIKTRGQQVTLRCSPKSGHDTVSWYQQALGQGPQFIFQYYEEEERQRGNFPDRFSGHQFPNYSSELNVNALLLGDSALYLCASSLLRTTTGETQYFGPGTRLLVL.

V is TRBV13 and J is TRBJ2-1, with 8 bases fitting TRBD2. The V and J ends lost 5 bases and 7 bases, in that order; junction bases with no gene match: 7. Germline V lookup: CDR1 PRHDT, CDR2 FYEKMQ (reference sequence). The CDR3 totals 14 residues. The CDR3 nucleotides are TGTGCCAGCAGCCGGGGGGGCTCGGTAAATGAGCAGTTCTTC. Protein: CASSRGGSVNEQFF.

The rearrangement uses TRBV5-1 and TRBJ1-1, with 7 bases lining up with TRBD1. The CDR3 consists of 13 residues. The V gene's germline CDR1 is SGHRS and CDR2 YFSETQ. Trimming took 7 bases from V and 5 from J; bases not matched to a gene: 8. CDR3 loop: CASLTGEGTEAFF. DNA of the CDR3: TGCGCCAGCCTAACAGGGGAGGGAACTGAAGCTTTCTTT.

This clone appeared a few times. The chain links TRBV4-1 to TRBJ1-5; unclear D gene. The CDR3 consists of 16 residues. Germline V gene sequence: CDR1 MGHRA, CDR2 YSYEKL. Trimming stripped 1 base from V and 0 bases from J, with 10 bases between. The CDR3 bases are TGCGCCAGCAGCCAAGTTTCGACGGATAGCAATCAGCCCCAGCATTTT. Encoded protein: CASSQVSTDSNQPQHF.

The chain uses TRBV28 and TRBJ2-7, with 9 bases aligning to TRBD2. CDR1 and CDR2 (germline): MDHEN, SYDVKM. Trimming took 3 bases from V and 0 from J; bases not matched to a gene: 9. The CDR3 consists of 17 residues. In DNA form, the CDR3 reads TGTGCCAGCAGTTTTGGGGTGGTGACTAGCGGCTCCTACGAGCAGTACGTC. It is translated as CASSFGVVTSGSYEQYV.

CDR3 sequence reads: CASSLGRENEKLFF. For the CDR3, the DNA is TGTGCCAGCAGCTTAGGCAGGGAGAATGAAAAACTGTTTTTT. This chain links TRBV7-9 with TRBJ1-4; D possibly corresponds to TRBD1 (5 bases). The V end was cut by 1 base, the J end by 5 bases, with 8 bases between. Germline CDR1 and CDR2: SEHNR and FQNEAQ (reference sequence). The CDR3 is 14 amino acids. Full variable domain (rest looked up from reference TRBV7-9 and TRBJ1-4): DTGVSQNPRHKITKRGQNVTFRCDPISEHNRLYWYRQTLGQGPEFLTYFQNEAQLEKSRLLSDRFSAERPKGSFSTLEIQRTEQGDSAMYLCASSLGRENEKLFFGSGTQLSVL.

This rearrangement joins TRBV18 to TRBJ2-3; tentatively, D is TRBD2 (5 bases). This CDR3 has 17 residues. Trimming shortened V by 3 bases and J by 0 bases, and 16 bases separated the two germline ends. Germline assignment: CDR1 KGHSH and CDR2 LQKENI. The chain's CDR3 is CASSPSRLPSSTDTQYF. The CDR3 DNA reads as TGTGCCAGCTCACCCTCTCGACTACCTAGTAGCACAGATACGCAGTATTTT. Filled out from reference TRBV18 and TRBJ2-3, the complete variable domain reads NAGVMQNPRHLVRRRGQEARLRCSPMKGHSHVYWYRQLPEEGLKFMVYLQKENIIDESGMPKERFSAEFPKEGPSILRIQQVVRGDSAAYFCASSPSRLPSSTDTQYFGPGTRLTVL.

The genes are TRBV5-1 and TRBJ2-1; 8 bases agree with TRBD2. Trimming cost V 3 bases and J 16 bases; bases outside gene matches: 6. Germline assignment: CDR1 SGHRS and CDR2 YFSETQ. There are 11 residues in the CDR3. The CDR3: CASSSGLAPFF. The CDR3 bases are TGCGCCAGCAGCTCAGGACTAGCCCCCTTCTTC.

This chain links TRBV19 with TRBJ2-1; perhaps TRBD2 as D (5 bases). V lost 3 bases, J lost 8 bases, and 11 bases lay in between. The CDR3 is 13 residues long. CDR1 and CDR2 (germline): LNHDA, SQIVND (reference sequence). CDR3 residues: CASSMDHGDEQFF. Here the CDR3 DNA reads TGTGCCAGTAGTATGGACCACGGGGATGAGCAGTTCTTC.

The J gene is TRBJ2-2, the V gene TRBV6-5; the D gene is possibly TRBD1 (5 bases). The CDR3 is made up of 15 amino acids. V lost 7 bases and J lost 0, with 12 bases in between. CDR1 and CDR2 (germline): MNHEY, SVGAGI. CDR3 in DNA: TGTGCCAGCACCACAGGACGCACGAACACCGGGGAGCTGTTTTTT. Protein product: CASTTGRTNTGELFF.

The chain combines TRBV28 with TRBJ1-2; D gene ambiguous. Germline values: CDR1 MDHEN, CDR2 SYDVKM. Between the trimmed V and J ends, which lost 6 bases and 4 bases, there was a span of 9 bases. The CDR3 has 12 amino acids. The CDR3 DNA is TGTGCCAGCAGAAGAAACCCCTATGGCTACACCTTC. It specifies CASRRNPYGYTF.

The J gene is TRBJ2-2, the V gene TRBV19, with 12 bases that match TRBD2. This CDR3 region has 15 residues. V was pared by 5 bases and J by 7 bases, with 5 bases of the junction left unmatched. Germline loops: CDR1 LNHDA, CDR2 SQIVND (reference sequence). The CDR3 protein is CASSLLAGGRGELFF. DNA for the CDR3: TGTGCCAGTAGTCTACTAGCGGGAGGACGCGGGGAGCTGTTTTTT. Full variable domain (outside the CDR3, taken from reference TRBV19 and TRBJ2-2): DGGITQSPKYLFRKEGQNVTLSCEQNLNHDAMYWYRQDPGQGLRLIYYSQIVNDFQKGDIAEGYSVSREKKESFPLTVTSAQKNPTAFYLCASSLLAGGRGELFFGEGSRLTVL.

The chain employs TRBV10-1 and TRBJ2-2; D unclear. Trimming took off 6 bases at V and 3 bases at J, with 11 bases between the two ends. Germline lookup yields CDR1 WNHNN and CDR2 SYGVQD (reference sequence). This CDR3 is 14 amino acids long. CDR3 nucleotide sequence: TGCGCCAGCAGCGATGGTAGGGACACCGGGGAGCTGTTTTTT. Translating it yields CASSDGRDTGELFF.

The V call is TRBV7-2, the J call TRBJ2-1; D is possibly TRBD1 (6 bases). The CDR3 covers 16 residues. The V end was cut by 0 bases, the J end by 8 bases, with 17 bases between. CDR1 is SGHTA and CDR2 is FQGNSA in the germline V gene. The CDR3: CASSLAAGTLGDEQFF. CDR3 in DNA: TGTGCCAGCAGCTTAGCCGCAGGGACACTGGGCGATGAGCAGTTCTTC. The full variable domain, with the rest looked up from reference TRBV7-2 and TRBJ2-1, is GAGVSQSPSNKVTEKGKDVELRCDPISGHTALYWYRQSLGQGLEFLIYFQGNSAPDKSGLPSDRFSAERTGGSVSTLTIQRTQQEDSAVYLCASSLAAGTLGDEQFFGPGTRLTVL.

The chain uses TRBV2 and TRBJ2-6; 7 bases agree with TRBD1. V lost 3 bases, J lost 4 bases, and 6 bases stayed unmatched. CDR3 length: 16 residues. Germline V gene lookup returns CDR1 SNHLY and CDR2 FYNNEI. The CDR3 loop is CASSETRGSGANVLTF. The DNA for the CDR3 is TGTGCCAGCAGTGAGACCAGGGGGAGCGGGGCCAACGTCCTGACTTTC.

The V call is TRBV3-1 (or the pseudogene TRBV3-2), the J call TRBJ1-4; D uncertain. CDR3 length: 13 residues. Germline V lookup: CDR1 LGHDT, CDR2 YNNKEL (reference sequence). V was cut by 4 bases and J by 4 bases, with 7 bases left in between. CDR3 coding DNA: TGTGCCAGCAGCCGGACGGGTAATGAAAAACTGTTTTTT. Translating it yields CASSRTGNEKLFF.